This entry lists 17 T cell receptor beta chains sequenced from one sample in a study of T cells in Graves' hyperthyroidism and ophthalmopathy. Amplified TCR beta CDR3 regions derived from RNA transcripts. Primed by the HTBI set, a first-round RT-PCR was run on the TCR CDR3. TCRdb analysed the multiplex PCR reads with MiXCR anew, one entry per CDR3 protein. The table has roughly 300,000 distinct CDR3 sequences, about 20% seen once; the top ten hold approximately 54%. The sample comprised blood. All receptors come from a woman between 45 and 65 years old with Graves' hyperthyroidism.

The chain employs TRBV12-3 or TRBV12-4 and TRBJ1-1; 7 bases fit TRBD1. The CDR3 is 14 residues long. J lost 3 bases, V lost 5 bases, and 6 bases had no gene match. The CDR3 spells CASSPTGRDTEAFF. DNA of the CDR3: TGTGCCAGCAGTCCGACAGGGAGGGACACTGAAGCTTTCTTT.

The chain uses TRBV30 and TRBJ1-5; D perhaps matches TRBD1 (5 bases). CDR3 length equals 13 residues. Germline loops: CDR1 GTSNPN, CDR2 SVGIG (reference sequence). Trimming took off 1 base at V and 7 bases at J, with 11 bases between the two ends. The CDR3 coding sequence is TGTGCCTGGAGTGCCCAGGGATACCAGCCCCAGCATTTT. The encoded protein is CAWSAQGYQPQHF.

This clonotype was found a few times. This sequence joins TRBV2 and TRBJ1-5; D is unresolved. The V and J ends lost 6 bases and 3 bases respectively, with 18 bases between them. This CDR3 has 16 amino acids. CDR1 and CDR2 from the germline V gene are SNHLY and FYNNEI. This CDR3 reads CASSPEAPGNNQPQHF. As DNA, the CDR3 is TGTGCCAGCAGCCCGGAGGCTCCGGGCAACAATCAGCCCCAGCATTTT.

In its sample, this clonotype was seen many times. V gene TRBV30 combines with J gene TRBJ2-1; D is unresolved. The CDR3 totals 15 residues. Trimming removed 1 base at V and 1 base at J, with 11 bases between. Germline lookup yields CDR1 GTSNPN and CDR2 SVGIG (reference sequence). The CDR3 region is CAWSGKGWSYNEQFF. CDR3 coding DNA: TGTGCCTGGAGTGGGAAGGGATGGTCCTACAATGAGCAGTTCTTC.

The chain couples TRBV5-6 to TRBJ1-2, with TRBD1 matching over 9 bases. CDR1 is SGHDT, CDR2 YYEEEE, per germline. The CDR3 is 15 residues long. With 0 bases clipped from V and 8 bases from J, the junction kept 8 bases outside the gene matches. The CDR3 bases are TGTGCCAGCAGCTTGGCGACAGGGGGTTCGAGAGGCTACACCTTC. Translated: CASSLATGGSRGYTF.

This clonotype has a handful of counts. The chain couples TRBV19 to TRBJ1-1, with D uncertain. Germline assignment: CDR1 LNHDA and CDR2 SQIVND (reference sequence). With 3 bases removed from V and 1 base from J, the gap between germline ends came to 9 bases. The CDR3 consists of 14 residues. The CDR3 here is CASSMRQANTEAFF. CDR3 coding DNA: TGTGCCAGTAGTATGCGACAAGCGAACACTGAAGCTTTCTTT.

This clonotype has a count of ten or more. The J gene is TRBJ1-2, the V gene TRBV30; unclear D gene. V was pared by 6 bases and J by 8 bases, with 19 bases between. This CDR3 region has 13 residues. The V gene's germline CDR1 is GTSNPN and CDR2 SVGIG (reference sequence). The CDR3: CACRGLQSGGYTF. In DNA, the CDR3 is TGTGCCTGTCGCGGGCTGCAGTCAGGCGGCTACACCTTC.

This clonotype was seen a few times. The V and J genes are TRBV7-2 and TRBJ2-3; tentative D call: TRBD2 (5 bases). Trimming shortened V by 5 bases and J by 2 bases, and 11 bases separated the two germline ends. CDR3 length: 14 amino acids. CDR1 SGHTA and CDR2 FQGNSA come from the germline V gene. This chain's CDR3 is CASSTGYSTDTQYF. The CDR3 DNA reads TGTGCCAGCAGCACGGGATACTCCACAGATACGCAGTATTTT.

This clonotype appeared many times. This chain uses TRBV28 with TRBJ2-3; D is unresolved. CDR1 MDHEN and CDR2 SYDVKM come from the germline V gene. With 2 bases removed from V and 6 bases from J, the gap between germline ends came to 18 bases. The CDR3 contains 16 residues. Written as DNA, the CDR3 is TGTGCCAGCAGTTTACGGTGGGCCCCGAGTGAGGATACGCAGTATTTT. Encoded protein: CASSLRWAPSEDTQYF.

This clonotype was recorded at least ten times. This chain joins TRBV10-3 and TRBJ2-1; 11 nucleotides line up with TRBD2. After removal of 5 bases from V and 2 bases from J, the junction contained 5 bases not matched to a gene. CDR1 ENHRY and CDR2 SYGVKD come from the germline V gene. This CDR3 is 16 amino acids long. CDR3 protein: CAISSTSGSTYNEQFF. The CDR3 DNA is TGTGCCATCAGTTCTACTAGCGGGAGTACCTACAATGAGCAGTTCTTC.

This clonotype has only a few counts. The J gene is TRBJ2-5, the V gene TRBV3-1; D not certain. The CDR3 covers 17 residues. Germline V gene data show CDR1 as LGHDT and CDR2 as YNNKEL (reference sequence). V dropped 4 bases and J dropped 1 base, with 19 bases sitting between them. Here the CDR3 DNA reads TGTGCCAGCAGCCGCGAGGCGGCCTTAACGTCCCAAGAGACCCAGTACTTC. It is translated as CASSREAALTSQETQYF.

This clonotype was detected many times. This chain joins TRBV28 and TRBJ1-5; D gene ambiguous. The CDR3 runs to 13 residues. Germline V CDR1 and CDR2: MDHEN, SYDVKM. V lost 3 bases, J lost 4 bases, and 7 bases lay in between. The DNA of the CDR3 is TGTGCCAGCAGTTTTGGGGATAATCAGCCCCAGCATTTT. Its translation: CASSFGDNQPQHF.

This clonotype was seen ten or more times. The chain couples TRBV10-3 to TRBJ2-5, with D tentatively TRBD2 (6 bases). Germline V lookup: CDR1 ENHRY, CDR2 SYGVKD. CDR3 size: 16 residues. Between the trimmed V and J ends, which lost 2 bases and 2 bases, there was a span of 15 bases. CDR3 sequence reads: CAISEDPGLVQETQYF. As DNA, the CDR3 is TGTGCCATCAGTGAGGACCCGGGACTGGTACAAGAGACCCAGTACTTC.

This clonotype was recorded many times. The rearrangement links TRBV2 to TRBJ2-1; 12 nucleotides line up with TRBD2. CDR3 length: 15 residues. Trimming removed 4 bases from V and 3 bases from J; junction bases left unmatched: 1. Germline V gene data show CDR1 as SNHLY and CDR2 as FYNNEI. Written as DNA, the CDR3 is TGTGCCAGCAGTGGGACTAGCGGGGTCTACAATGAGCAGTTCTTC. Encoded protein: CASSGTSGVYNEQFF.

V is TRBV7-9 and J is TRBJ2-3, with D possibly being TRBD1 (5 bases). Germline V gene sequence: CDR1 SEHNR, CDR2 FQNEAQ (reference sequence). The CDR3 is 15 amino acids. V lost 1 base and J lost 10, with 18 bases in between. The CDR3 reads CASSLVRQGIHPQYF. The DNA of the CDR3 is TGTGCCAGCAGCTTAGTTCGGCAGGGCATTCACCCGCAGTATTTT.

This clonotype came up many times. The V and J genes are TRBV11-2 and TRBJ2-7; the match to TRBD2 covers 12 bases. The CDR3 spans 15 residues. Germline V gives CDR1 SGHAT, CDR2 FQNNGV. The junction had 3 bases not matched to a gene; V was cut back by 0 bases and J by 6 bases. For the CDR3, the DNA is TGTGCCAGCAGCTTAGACCGGACTAGCGGGACCGAGCAGTACTTC. Protein: CASSLDRTSGTEQYF.

This clonotype was observed a few times. The chain joins TRBV20-1 to TRBJ2-5, with 8 positions matching TRBD2. The CDR3 sequence is 13 residues long. CDR1 and CDR2 from the germline V gene are DFQATT and SNEGSKA (reference sequence). The V and J ends lost 6 bases and 2 bases, in that order; junction bases with no gene match: 5. CDR3 in DNA: TGCAGTGCACCTACTAGCGGACAAGAGACCCAGTACTTC. Protein product: CSAPTSGQETQYF.